Sequencing of this TCR beta chain was carried out in a study of control samples from healthy donors and cancer patients. This clone occurred once. This CDR3 spans 17 amino acids. The V segment lost 2 bases and the J segment 5 bases; nucleotides outside the gene matches: 10. Germline values: CDR1 SGHTA, CDR2 FQGTGA. The table came from immunoSEQ multiplex PCR; TCRdb's copy has only in-frame clones and leaves some out. Here the sample spans roughly 100,000 clones, around 89% being singletons. The sequenced sample was blood. The origin of this receptor is a man younger than 45 in good health. This rearrangement joins TRBV7-3 to TRBJ2-1, with TRBD2 matching over 9 bases. The CDR3 reads CASSLLTSGERDNEQFF. The CDR3 DNA follows: TGTGCCAGCAGCTTATTGACTAGCGGAGAACGGGACAATGAGCAGTTCTTC.